These 27 T cell receptor beta chains share one sample of origin, sequenced in a study of T cell repertoires in cytomegalovirus infection. One entry per CDR3 protein, called by TCRdb with MiXCR from the reads. The table lists nearly 450,000 distinct CDR3 sequences, approximately 31% of them singletons. The specimen was PBMCs. The receptors shown here come from a human donor in good health (CMV status not recorded). Some clones in this sample may be carry-over from other donors' samples.

The rearrangement joins TRBV20-1 to TRBJ1-2; TRBD1 is a possible D gene (6 bases). The V and J ends lost 1 base and 7 bases respectively, with 16 bases between them. CDR1 DFQATT and CDR2 SNEGSKA come from the germline V gene (reference sequence). CDR3 length: 14 amino acids. The CDR3 spells CSARAAPGAGGYTF. In DNA, the CDR3 is TGCAGTGCTAGAGCCGCGCCGGGGGCCGGTGGCTACACCTTC.

In its sample, this clonotype was seen a few times. This chain connects TRBV7-6 to TRBJ2-1; 7 bases agree with TRBD1. This CDR3 contains 15 residues. The trim removed 3 bases at V and 7 bases at J, leaving 9 bases unmatched. Germline assignment: CDR1 SGHVS and CDR2 FNYEAQ. The CDR3 protein is CASSFFSQGVNEQFF. The CDR3 DNA follows: TGTGCCAGCAGCTTCTTTTCCCAGGGGGTAAATGAGCAGTTCTTC.

This clonotype was seen many times. The chain is built from TRBV7-2 and TRBJ2-7; D remains ambiguous. The V end was cut by 3 bases, the J end by 1 base, with 7 bases between. There are 13 residues in the CDR3. The germline CDR1 and CDR2 sequences are SGHTA and FQGNSA. Here the CDR3 DNA reads TGTGCCAGCAGCTTTAGCAGATCCTACGAGCAGTACTTC. Translated: CASSFSRSYEQYF. Full variable domain (missing parts from reference TRBV7-2 and TRBJ2-7): GAGVSQSPSNKVTEKGKDVELRCDPISGHTALYWYRQSLGQGLEFLIYFQGNSAPDKSGLPSDRFSAERTGGSVSTLTIQRTQQEDSAVYLCASSFSRSYEQYFGPGTRLTVT.

This clonotype was observed at least ten times. The chain joins TRBV7-9 to TRBJ2-3; D call uncertain. The CDR3 has 14 amino acids. Trimming cost V 5 bases and J 6 bases, with 15 bases left between them. Germline CDR1 and CDR2: SEHNR and FQNEAQ (reference sequence). CDR3 loop: CASSPVGWPDTQYF. The CDR3 bases are TGTGCCAGCAGCCCCGTGGGGTGGCCCGATACGCAGTATTTT.

This chain links TRBV12-3 or TRBV12-4 with TRBJ2-2; the D is unclear. V was clipped by 6 bases and J by 0 bases, with 5 bases between them. The CDR3 has 13 amino acids. The CDR3 DNA sequence: TGTGCCAGCAGCCGAGCGAACACCGGGGAGCTGTTTTTT. This gives the protein CASSRANTGELFF.

V usage is TRBV7-9 and J usage is TRBJ2-3; weak D call: TRBD1 (5 bases). Germline assignment: CDR1 SEHNR and CDR2 FQNEAQ (reference sequence). Trimming cost V 8 bases and J 2 bases, with 14 bases left between them. The CDR3 totals 14 residues. CDR3 residues: CASGARAATDTQYF. The DNA of the CDR3 is TGTGCCAGCGGGGCTAGGGCAGCCACAGATACGCAGTATTTT.

CDR3 region: CASSPTGETNEKLFF. The CDR3 DNA follows: TGTGCCAGCAGCCCCACAGGGGAGACTAATGAAAAACTGTTTTTT. The genes are TRBV2 and TRBJ1-4; 7 bases fit TRBD1. With 6 bases clipped from V and 2 bases from J, the junction kept 6 bases outside the gene matches. The CDR3 consists of 15 residues. CDR1 is SNHLY and CDR2 is FYNNEI in the germline V gene.

The chain is built from TRBV29-1 and TRBJ2-7; 7 bases match TRBD1. Germline V gives CDR1 SQVTM, CDR2 ANQGSEA. The junction had 5 bases not matched to a gene; V was cut back by 7 bases and J by 5 bases. The CDR3 consists of 11 residues. The CDR3 sequence is CSGTTGNEQYF. CDR3 DNA: TGCAGCGGTACGACAGGGAACGAGCAGTACTTC.

This clonotype was seen at least ten times. The CDR3 DNA sequence: TGTGCCAGCAAGGTAGGGGGAACAGATACGCAGTATTTT. Translated: CASKVGGTDTQYF. The gene calls are TRBV7-9 and TRBJ2-3; tentatively, D is TRBD1 (6 bases). This CDR3 region has 13 residues. Germline CDR1 is SEHNR and CDR2 is FQNEAQ (reference sequence). Trimming took 7 bases from V and 3 from J, leaving 11 bases between them.

In its sample, this clonotype was seen a few times. This sequence joins TRBV11-2 and TRBJ2-3, with D tentatively TRBD2 (7 bases). The V and J ends lost 1 base and 5 bases respectively, with 25 bases between them. This CDR3 is built from 19 residues. Germline V gives CDR1 SGHAT, CDR2 FQNNGV. The CDR3 nucleotides are TGTGCCAGCAGCTTAGTTAGTGGCGGGGGCCAATTCGGAAGAGATACGCAGTATTTT. Protein product: CASSLVSGGGQFGRDTQYF.

The chain carries TRBV6-2 or TRBV6-3 and TRBJ1-1; a weak D match, TRBD1 (6 bases). The CDR3 length is 15 residues. Germline-derived CDR1 and CDR2 are MNHEY and SVGEGT. Trimming cost V 5 bases and J 4 bases, with 17 bases left between them. The CDR3 DNA follows: TGTGCCAGCAGTCGGACCGACGGAGGGGGCACTGAAGCTTTCTTT. Encoded protein: CASSRTDGGGTEAFF.

The chain couples TRBV30 to TRBJ2-3; 8 bases line up with TRBD1. The CDR3 runs to 15 residues. The trim removed 0 bases at V and 2 bases at J, leaving 4 bases unmatched. Germline CDR1 is GTSNPN and CDR2 is SVGIG (reference sequence). This CDR3 reads CAWSVNRGSTDTQYF. The CDR3 DNA reads as TGTGCCTGGAGTGTAAACAGGGGGTCCACAGATACGCAGTATTTT.

The CDR3 DNA sequence: TGTGCCAGCAGTTACTACCCGGGGGGTGATCGGAACACTGAAGCTTTCTTT. Protein: CASSYYPGGDRNTEAFF. This chain uses TRBV6-6 with TRBJ1-1; D may be TRBD1 (5 bases). CDR1 and CDR2 from the germline V gene are MNHNY and SVGAGI (reference sequence). The length of the CDR3 is 17 residues. V was pared by 1 base and J by 1 base, with 16 bases between.

This chain joins TRBV7-2 and TRBJ2-5; D is unclear. Germline assignment: CDR1 SGHTA and CDR2 FQGNSA. Deletions cut 5 bases from V and 2 bases from J, with 6 bases between. The CDR3 sequence is 12 residues long. CDR3 bases: TGTGCCAGCAGCGAACGGCAAGAGACCCAGTACTTC. It encodes CASSERQETQYF.

The genes are TRBV6-2 or TRBV6-3 and TRBJ2-2; TRBD1 aligns across 10 bases. Unmatched junction bases numbered 8, after V lost 2 bases and J lost 2 bases. CDR3 length equals 18 residues. Germline CDR1 MNHEY, CDR2 SVGEGT. CDR3 nucleotide sequence: TGTGCCAGCAGTTACCCCCGACAGGGGGCTAGAAACACCGGGGAGCTGTTTTTT. The encoded protein is CASSYPRQGARNTGELFF.

The genes are TRBV27 and TRBJ1-6, with a weak D call TRBD1 (5 bases). This CDR3 region has 14 residues. The V end was cut by 2 bases, the J end by 8 bases, with 10 bases between. The germline CDR1 and CDR2 sequences are MNHEY and SMNVEV (reference sequence). CDR3 nucleotide sequence: TGTGCCAGCAGTTTACGGGGGATGGATTCACCCCTCCACTTT. Encoded protein: CASSLRGMDSPLHF.

The rearrangement joins TRBV28 to TRBJ1-1, with TRBD1 matching 8 bases. The germline V gene encodes CDR1 MDHEN and CDR2 SYDVKM. This CDR3 comprises 15 residues. J lost 6 bases, V lost 5 bases, and 11 bases had no gene match. The CDR3 sequence is CASSVTSGGAAEAFF. The CDR3 DNA sequence: TGTGCCAGCAGTGTAACTTCAGGGGGCGCAGCTGAAGCTTTCTTT.

The DNA of the CDR3 is TGCGCCAGCAGCCACATACTGGGACAGGGGATGGGCGGAAACACCATATATTTT. Protein product: CASSHILGQGMGGNTIYF. This chain uses TRBV4-1 with TRBJ1-3; the match to TRBD1 covers 10 bases. With V trimmed by 3 bases and J by 4 bases, 12 bases remained unmatched. The CDR3 consists of 18 residues. Germline CDR1 MGHRA, CDR2 YSYEKL.

This clonotype has a handful of counts. The junction departs from the called germline gene at one end, perhaps through a read error. The rearrangement links TRBV19 to TRBJ2-1; no reliable D call. Germline V gene lookup returns CDR1 LNHDA and CDR2 SQIVND (reference sequence). CDR3 size: 14 residues. CDR3 sequence: CASSIPNSDNEQFF. The CDR3 DNA follows: TGTGCCAGTAGTATACCGAACTCCGACAATGAGCAGTTCTTC.

Remarks on this clonotype: A single base separates this from a much larger clone, so it may be a read error. This rearrangement joins TRBV7-2 to TRBJ2-1; TRBD1 is a possible D gene (5 bases). The CDR3 covers 15 residues. Trimming left V 8 bases short and J 5 bases short, with 19 bases between. Germline assignment: CDR1 SGHTA and CDR2 FQGNSA. The CDR3 bases are TGTGCCAGCTGCTCAGACAGCAGAAGAAACAATGAGCAGTTCTTC. Amino acid sequence: CASCSDSRRNNEQFF.

Concerning this clonotype: Sequence at one end of the junction differs from germline and may be a read error. The chain carries TRBV6-5 and TRBJ1-1; D is ambiguous. The length of the CDR3 is 13 residues. The germline CDR1 and CDR2 sequences are MNHEY and SVGAGI. The CDR3 region is CASSYSSSSEDFF. The CDR3 nucleotides read TGTGCCAGCAGTTACTCGAGCAGTTCTGAAGATTTCTTT.

This clonotype came up a few times. The chain links TRBV3-1 to TRBJ1-1; D is unresolved. V was cut by 0 bases and J by 5 bases, with 13 bases left in between. Germline V gene lookup returns CDR1 LGHDT and CDR2 YNNKEL (reference sequence). The CDR3 has 15 residues. For the CDR3, the DNA is TGTGCCAGCAGCCAAGACGGTAGGGTGAGTACTGAAGCTTTCTTT. The encoded protein is CASSQDGRVSTEAFF.

The chain combines TRBV27 with TRBJ2-1, with 9 bases identical to TRBD2. CDR3 length: 14 amino acids. Germline CDR1 and CDR2: MNHEY and SMNVEV (reference sequence). V shed 4 bases, J shed 15 bases, and the junction held 13 bases outside the gene matches. The DNA of the CDR3 is TGTGCCAGCAGTTCTAGGACTAGCGACAATGAGACGTTCTTC. The encoded protein is CASSSRTSDNETFF.

This clonotype was detected only once. In nucleotides, the CDR3 is TGCGCCAGCAGCCAAGATTATAAGGGGTTGAACACTGAAGCTTTCTTT. Protein: CASSQDYKGLNTEAFF. V usage is TRBV4-3 and J usage is TRBJ1-1, with D maybe TRBD1 (5 bases). The germline CDR1 and CDR2 sequences are LGHNA and YSLEER. Trimming cost V 0 bases and J 0 bases, with 11 bases left between them. The CDR3 length is 16 residues.

The CDR3 here is CASSMGGNQPQHF. Here the CDR3 DNA reads TGTGCCAGTAGTATGGGGGGCAATCAGCCCCAGCATTTT. V is TRBV19 and J is TRBJ1-5, with a weak D call TRBD1 (5 bases). Trimming took off 3 bases at V and 2 bases at J, with 5 bases between the two ends. The CDR3 extends over 13 amino acids. CDR1 is LNHDA and CDR2 is SQIVND in the germline V gene (reference sequence).

The CDR3: CASRQGQYSNQPQHF. The CDR3 nucleotides are TGTGCCAGCAGACAGGGCCAATATAGCAATCAGCCCCAGCATTTT. The chain recombines TRBV19 with TRBJ1-5, with 7 bases aligning to TRBD1. The trim removed 9 bases at V and 0 bases at J, leaving 8 bases unmatched. The germline CDR1 and CDR2 sequences are LNHDA and SQIVND (reference sequence). The CDR3 is 15 amino acids.

About this clonotype: A much larger clone lies a single base off, so this may be a read error. The chain uses TRBV7-9 and TRBJ1-2; tentatively, D is TRBD1 (5 bases). This CDR3 has 16 amino acids. CDR1 SEHNR and CDR2 FQNEAQ come from the germline V gene (reference sequence). V was shortened by 5 bases and J by 7 bases, with 23 bases between the two germline ends. CDR3 in amino acids: CASSTGRVADASGYTF. As DNA, the CDR3 is TGTGCCAGCAGCACGGGCAGGGTAGCCGATGCTTCTGGCTACACCTTC.